This T cell receptor beta chain was retrieved from a study of blood T cell repertoires in COVID-19. Study-level information: Samples came from the United States, Italy and Spain, spanning acute and convalescent COVID-19. Sources were T cells, B-cell-depleted T cells, or PBMCs; the material itself was cDNA or gDNA.

Per the authors' pipeline: For nucleated cells, counts were estimated from reference gene primer amplification. Profiled with immunoSEQ multiplex PCR; TCRdb holds only in-frame clones, not every one. The V and J calls and the clone size are those of that table, but D and trimming were determined from the DNA. The data show some 150,000 clones, around 81% seen once. Sequences were obtained from peripheral blood. The sequence came from a woman aged 40-49 years with active or convalescent COVID-19.

CDR3 bases: TGTGCCACCAGCAGAGATCGTGGGCTTGCGGAAGCTTTCTTT. This translates into CATSRDRGLAEAFF. The rearrangement links TRBV15 to TRBJ1-1; D remains unclear. V lost 0 bases and J lost 8, with 13 bases in between. The germline CDR1 and CDR2 sequences are LNHNV and YYDKDF (reference sequence). The CDR3 contains 14 residues.